This T cell receptor (beta chain) was documented in a study of CD8+ T cells in alopecia areata. Background on the study: Among treated patients, oral tofacitinib was administered at 5 to 10 mg twice daily. The tofacitinib course ran for 6 to 18 months and was followed by 6 months off drug.

Lesional scalp punch biopsies and peripheral blood came from alopecia areata patients. A FACSAria was used to sort CD4+ and CD8+ T cells. These cells came from PBMCs. Germline V gives CDR1 SGHDT, CDR2 YYEEEE. The CDR3 loop spans 14 amino acids. The ends were cut back, 3 bases at V and 4 bases at J, with 11 bases in the middle. RNA, once extracted, was reverse transcribed into cDNA for use as the sequencing template. The table came from immunoSEQ multiplex PCR; TCRdb's copy has only in-frame clones and leaves some out. The sample yields some 170,000 clones, just over 65% seen once. The chain carries TRBV5-6 and TRBJ1-3; D is possibly TRBD1 (5 bases). This TCR was sampled from a human donor with alopecia areata. Sequencing used CD8+ T cells sorted from blood, obtained at week 0. CDR3 nucleotides: TGTGCCAGCAGCTACGGGACGTTAGGAAACACCATATATTTT. It translates to CASSYGTLGNTIYF.